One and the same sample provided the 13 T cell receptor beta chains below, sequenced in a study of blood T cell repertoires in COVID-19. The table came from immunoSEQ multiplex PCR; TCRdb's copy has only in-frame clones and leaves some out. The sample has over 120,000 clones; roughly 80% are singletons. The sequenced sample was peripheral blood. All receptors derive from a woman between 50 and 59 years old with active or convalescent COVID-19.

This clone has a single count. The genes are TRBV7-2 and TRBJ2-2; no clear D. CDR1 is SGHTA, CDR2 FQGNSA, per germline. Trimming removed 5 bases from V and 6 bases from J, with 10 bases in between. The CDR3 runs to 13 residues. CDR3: CASSPRVPGELFF. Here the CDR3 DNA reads TGTGCCAGCAGCCCTCGAGTCCCCGGGGAGCTGTTTTTT. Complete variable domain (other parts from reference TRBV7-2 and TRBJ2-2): GAGVSQSPSNKVTEKGKDVELRCDPISGHTALYWYRQSLGQGLEFLIYFQGNSAPDKSGLPSDRFSAERTGGSVSTLTIQRTQQEDSAVYLCASSPRVPGELFFGEGSRLTVL.

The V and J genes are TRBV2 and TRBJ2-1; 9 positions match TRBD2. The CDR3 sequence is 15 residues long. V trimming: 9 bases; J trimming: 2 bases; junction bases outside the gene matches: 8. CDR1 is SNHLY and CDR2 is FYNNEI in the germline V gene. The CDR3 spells CASQGGTSTYNEQFF. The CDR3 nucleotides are TGTGCCAGTCAAGGTGGGACTAGCACCTACAATGAGCAGTTCTTC.

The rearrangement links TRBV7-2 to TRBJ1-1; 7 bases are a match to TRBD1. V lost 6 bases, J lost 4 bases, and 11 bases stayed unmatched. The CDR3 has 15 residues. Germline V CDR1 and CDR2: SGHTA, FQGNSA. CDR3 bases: TGTGCCAGCAGACCCCGACAGGGTGGAGGCACTGAAGCTTTCTTT. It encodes CASRPRQGGGTEAFF.

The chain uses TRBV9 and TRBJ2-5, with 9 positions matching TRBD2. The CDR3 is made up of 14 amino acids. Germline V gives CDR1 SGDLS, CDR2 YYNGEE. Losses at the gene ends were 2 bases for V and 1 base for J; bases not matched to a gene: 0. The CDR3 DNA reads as TGTGCCAGCAGCGTGACTAGCGGCCAAGAGACCCAGTACTTC. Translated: CASSVTSGQETQYF.

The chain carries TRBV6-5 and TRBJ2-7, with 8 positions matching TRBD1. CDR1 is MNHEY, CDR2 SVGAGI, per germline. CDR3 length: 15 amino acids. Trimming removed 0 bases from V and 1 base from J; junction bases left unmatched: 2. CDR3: CASSYSWTGSYEQYF. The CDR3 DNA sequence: TGTGCCAGCAGTTACTCCTGGACAGGGTCCTACGAGCAGTACTTC.

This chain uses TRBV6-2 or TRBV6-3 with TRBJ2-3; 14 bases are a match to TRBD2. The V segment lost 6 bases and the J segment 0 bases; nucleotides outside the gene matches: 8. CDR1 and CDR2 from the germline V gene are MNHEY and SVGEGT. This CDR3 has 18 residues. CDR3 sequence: CASSPGLAGATSTDTQYF. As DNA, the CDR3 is TGTGCCAGCAGCCCGGGACTAGCGGGGGCCACTAGCACAGATACGCAGTATTTT.

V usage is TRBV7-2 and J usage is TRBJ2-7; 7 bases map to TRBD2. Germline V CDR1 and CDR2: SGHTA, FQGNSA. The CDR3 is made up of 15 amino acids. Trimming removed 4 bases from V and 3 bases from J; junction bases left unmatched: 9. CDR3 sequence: CASSYLEAGVYEQYF. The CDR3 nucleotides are TGTGCCAGCAGCTACCTGGAGGCGGGGGTCTACGAGCAGTACTTC.

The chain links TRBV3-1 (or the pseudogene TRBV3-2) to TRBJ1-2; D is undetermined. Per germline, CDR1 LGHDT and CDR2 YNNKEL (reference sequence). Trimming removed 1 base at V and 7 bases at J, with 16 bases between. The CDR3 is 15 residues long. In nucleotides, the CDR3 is TGTGCCAGCAGCCAAGGAGGAGGGAAAGGTGGTGGCTACACCTTC. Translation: CASSQGGGKGGGYTF.

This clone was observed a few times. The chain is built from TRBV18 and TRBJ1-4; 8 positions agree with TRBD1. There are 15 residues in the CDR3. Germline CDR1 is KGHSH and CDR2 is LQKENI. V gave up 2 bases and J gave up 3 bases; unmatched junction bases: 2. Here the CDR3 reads CASSPGQGANEKLFF. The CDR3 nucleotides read TGTGCCAGCTCACCAGGACAGGGTGCTAATGAAAAACTGTTTTTT.

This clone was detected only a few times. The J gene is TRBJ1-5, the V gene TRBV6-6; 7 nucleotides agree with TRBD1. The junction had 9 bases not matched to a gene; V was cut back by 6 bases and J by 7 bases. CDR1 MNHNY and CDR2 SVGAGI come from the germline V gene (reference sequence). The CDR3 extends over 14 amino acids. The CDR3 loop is CASSLPGGRQPQHF. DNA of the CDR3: TGTGCCAGCAGCCTCCCAGGGGGAAGACAGCCCCAGCATTTT.

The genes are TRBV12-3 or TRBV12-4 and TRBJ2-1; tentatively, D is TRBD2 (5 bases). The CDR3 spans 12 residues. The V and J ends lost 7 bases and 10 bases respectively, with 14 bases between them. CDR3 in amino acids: CASTLSGLEQFF. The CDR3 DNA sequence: TGTGCCAGCACCTTATCCGGACTGGAGCAGTTCTTC.

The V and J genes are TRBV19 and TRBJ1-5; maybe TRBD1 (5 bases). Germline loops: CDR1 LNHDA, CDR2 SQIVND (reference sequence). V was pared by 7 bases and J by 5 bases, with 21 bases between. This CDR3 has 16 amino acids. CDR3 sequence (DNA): TGTGCCAGTACCGGACTGGGGGAGGGAGGCTATCAGCCCCAGCATTTT. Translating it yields CASTGLGEGGYQPQHF.

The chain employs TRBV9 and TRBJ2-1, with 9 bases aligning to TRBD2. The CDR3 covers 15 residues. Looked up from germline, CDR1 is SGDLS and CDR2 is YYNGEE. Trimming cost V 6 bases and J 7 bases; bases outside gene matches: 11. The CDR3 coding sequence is TGTGCCAGCAACCCTAGCGGGACCACCCGGAATGAGCAGTTCTTC. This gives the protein CASNPSGTTRNEQFF.